This T cell receptor beta chain was found in a study of T cells in narcolepsy. Study context: Enrolled donors included narcolepsy type 1 or type 2 patients and healthy controls.

Data came from immunoSEQ multiplex PCR; TCRdb stores just in-frame clones and leaves some out. The sample has about 27,000 clones, 75% to 85% seen once; the top ten hold 6% to 7%. The CDR3 covers 18 residues. Germline values: CDR1 SGHTA, CDR2 FQGTGA. Trimming at V came to 2 bases and at J to 2 bases, leaving 8 bases not matched to a gene. Notes on the study in general: Blood of same and different patients, but not healthy controls, reportedly held recurring autoreactive clonotypes.

With regard to this clone: Its antigen is not identified.

The chain combines TRBV7-3 with TRBJ1-4, with 10 bases identical to TRBD1. This receptor was obtained from a human donor in good health. Sequenced input: memory (CD45RA-) CD4+ T cells from blood. CDR3 nucleotide sequence: TGTGCCAGCAGCTTAGGTTCGACAGGGGGCGCGACTAATGAAAAACTGTTTTTT. It is translated as CASSLGSTGGATNEKLFF.